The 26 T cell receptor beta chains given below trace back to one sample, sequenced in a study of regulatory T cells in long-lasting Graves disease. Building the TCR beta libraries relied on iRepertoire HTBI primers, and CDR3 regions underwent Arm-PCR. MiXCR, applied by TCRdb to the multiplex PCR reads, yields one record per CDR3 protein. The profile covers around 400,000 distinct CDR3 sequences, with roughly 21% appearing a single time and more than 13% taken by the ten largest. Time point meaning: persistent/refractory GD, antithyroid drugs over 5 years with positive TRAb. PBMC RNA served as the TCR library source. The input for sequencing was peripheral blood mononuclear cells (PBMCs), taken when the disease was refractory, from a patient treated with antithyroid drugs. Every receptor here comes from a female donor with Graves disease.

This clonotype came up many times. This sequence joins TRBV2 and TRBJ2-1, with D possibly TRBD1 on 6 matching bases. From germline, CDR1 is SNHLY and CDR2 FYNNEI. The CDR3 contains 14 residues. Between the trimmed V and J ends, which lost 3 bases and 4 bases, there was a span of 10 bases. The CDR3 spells CASSDQGIYNEQFF. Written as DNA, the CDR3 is TGTGCCAGCAGTGATCAGGGGATATACAATGAGCAGTTCTTC.

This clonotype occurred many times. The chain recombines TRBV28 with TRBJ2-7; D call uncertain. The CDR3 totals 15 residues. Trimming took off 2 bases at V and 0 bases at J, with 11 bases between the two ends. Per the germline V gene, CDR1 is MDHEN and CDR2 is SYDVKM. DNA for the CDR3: TGTGCCAGCAGTTTAGGTCGAAAGAGCTCCTACGAGCAGTACTTC. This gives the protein CASSLGRKSSYEQYF.

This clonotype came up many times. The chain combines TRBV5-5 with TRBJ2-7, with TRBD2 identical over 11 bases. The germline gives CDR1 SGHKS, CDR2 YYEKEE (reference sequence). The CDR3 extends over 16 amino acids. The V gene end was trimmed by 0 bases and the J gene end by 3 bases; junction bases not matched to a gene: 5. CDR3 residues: CASSLALAGGIYEQYF. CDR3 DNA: TGTGCCAGCAGCTTGGCCCTAGCGGGAGGAATCTACGAGCAGTACTTC.

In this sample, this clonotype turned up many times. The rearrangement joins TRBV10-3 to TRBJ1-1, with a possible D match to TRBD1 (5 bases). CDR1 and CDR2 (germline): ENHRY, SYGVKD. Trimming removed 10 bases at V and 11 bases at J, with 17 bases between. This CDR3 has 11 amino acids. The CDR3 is CATAAGPWAFF. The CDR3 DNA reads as TGTGCCACCGCCGCGGGGCCGTGGGCTTTCTTT.

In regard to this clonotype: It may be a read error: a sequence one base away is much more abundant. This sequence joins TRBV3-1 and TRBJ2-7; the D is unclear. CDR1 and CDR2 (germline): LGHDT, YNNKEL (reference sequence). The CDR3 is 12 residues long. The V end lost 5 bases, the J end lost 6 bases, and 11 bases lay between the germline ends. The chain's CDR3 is CASSDQTGEQYF. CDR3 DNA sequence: TGTGCCAGCAGCGACCAAACGGGCGAGCAGTACTTC.

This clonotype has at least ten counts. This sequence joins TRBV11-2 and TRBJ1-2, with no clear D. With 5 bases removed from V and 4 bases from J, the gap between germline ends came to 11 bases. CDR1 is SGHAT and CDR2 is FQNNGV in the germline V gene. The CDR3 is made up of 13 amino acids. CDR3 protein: CASSVGRIYGYTF. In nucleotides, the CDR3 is TGTGCCAGCAGCGTTGGACGGATCTATGGCTACACCTTC.

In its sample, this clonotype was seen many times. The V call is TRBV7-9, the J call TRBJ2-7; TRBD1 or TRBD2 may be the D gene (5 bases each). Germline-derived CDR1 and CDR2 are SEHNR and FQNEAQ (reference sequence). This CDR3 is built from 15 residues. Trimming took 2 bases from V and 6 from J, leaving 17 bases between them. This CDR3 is CASSLNPSPGGEQYF. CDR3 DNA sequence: TGTGCCAGCAGCTTAAATCCCTCCCCTGGGGGCGAGCAGTACTTC.

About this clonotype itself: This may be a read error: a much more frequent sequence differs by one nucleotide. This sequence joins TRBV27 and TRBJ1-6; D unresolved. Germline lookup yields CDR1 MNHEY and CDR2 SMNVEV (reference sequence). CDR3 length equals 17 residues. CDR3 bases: TGTGCCAACAGTTTATCCCAGGCCTTCTCCTATAATTCACCCCTCCACTTT. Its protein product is CANSLSQAFSYNSPLHF.

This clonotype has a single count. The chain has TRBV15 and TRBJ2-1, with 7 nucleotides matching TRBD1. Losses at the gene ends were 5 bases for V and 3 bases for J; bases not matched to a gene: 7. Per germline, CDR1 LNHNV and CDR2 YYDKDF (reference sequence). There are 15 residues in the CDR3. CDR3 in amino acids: CATSRDRDSYNEQFF. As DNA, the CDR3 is TGTGCCACCAGCCGTGACCGGGACAGCTACAATGAGCAGTTCTTC.

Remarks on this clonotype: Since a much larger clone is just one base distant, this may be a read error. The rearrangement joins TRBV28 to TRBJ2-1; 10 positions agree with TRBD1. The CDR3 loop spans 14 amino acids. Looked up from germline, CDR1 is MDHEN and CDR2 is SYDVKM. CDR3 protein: CPSRGQGSYNEQFF. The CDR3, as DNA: TGTCCCAGCAGGGGACAGGGGTCTTACAATGAGCAGTTCTTC.

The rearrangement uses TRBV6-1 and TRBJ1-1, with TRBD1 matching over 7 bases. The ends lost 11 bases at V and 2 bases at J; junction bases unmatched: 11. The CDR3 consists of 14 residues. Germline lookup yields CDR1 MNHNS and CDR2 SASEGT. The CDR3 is CAGRDRSSNTEAFF. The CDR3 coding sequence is TGTGCCGGCCGGGACAGATCATCAAACACTGAAGCTTTCTTT.

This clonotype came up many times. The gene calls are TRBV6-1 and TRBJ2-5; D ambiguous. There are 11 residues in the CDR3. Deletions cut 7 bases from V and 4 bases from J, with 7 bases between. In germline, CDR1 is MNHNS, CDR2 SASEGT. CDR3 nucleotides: TGTGCCAGCACCCTGTCAGAGACCCAGTACTTC. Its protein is CASTLSETQYF.

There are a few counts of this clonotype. This CDR3 reads CASSPPEETQYF. The DNA of the CDR3 is TGTGCCAGCTCACCTCCGGAAGAGACCCAGTACTTC. The chain links TRBV18 to TRBJ2-5; D not resolved. The CDR3 consists of 12 residues. V lost 3 bases and J 3 bases, leaving 5 bases between the germline ends. The germline V gene has CDR1 KGHSH and CDR2 LQKENI.

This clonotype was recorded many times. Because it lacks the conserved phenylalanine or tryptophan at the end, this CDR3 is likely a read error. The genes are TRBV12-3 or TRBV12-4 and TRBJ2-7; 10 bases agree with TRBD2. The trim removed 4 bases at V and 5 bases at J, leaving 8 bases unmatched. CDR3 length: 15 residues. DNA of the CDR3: TGTGCCAGCAGTTCGAAGCGGGAGGGCCCCCACGAGCAGTACATC. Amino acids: CASSSKREGPHEQYI.

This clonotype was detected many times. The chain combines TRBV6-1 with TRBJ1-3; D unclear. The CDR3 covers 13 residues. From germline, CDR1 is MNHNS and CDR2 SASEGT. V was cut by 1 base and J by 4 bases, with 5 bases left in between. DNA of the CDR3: TGTGCCAGCAGTGAAGTAACCGGAAACACCATATATTTT. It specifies CASSEVTGNTIYF.

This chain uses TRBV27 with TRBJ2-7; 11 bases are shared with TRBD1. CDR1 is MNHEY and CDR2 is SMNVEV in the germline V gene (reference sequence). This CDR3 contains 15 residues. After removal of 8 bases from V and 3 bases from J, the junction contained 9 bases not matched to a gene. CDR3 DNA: TGTGCCAGCGGATCACCGGGACAGGGGGTCTACGAGCAGTACTTC. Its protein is CASGSPGQGVYEQYF.

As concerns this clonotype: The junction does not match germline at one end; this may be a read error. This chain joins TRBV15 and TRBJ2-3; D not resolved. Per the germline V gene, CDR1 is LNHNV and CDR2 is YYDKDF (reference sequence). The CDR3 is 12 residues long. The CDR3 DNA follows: TGTGCCACCAGCAGAGGGCCAGAGACGCAGTATTTT. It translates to CATSRGPETQYF.

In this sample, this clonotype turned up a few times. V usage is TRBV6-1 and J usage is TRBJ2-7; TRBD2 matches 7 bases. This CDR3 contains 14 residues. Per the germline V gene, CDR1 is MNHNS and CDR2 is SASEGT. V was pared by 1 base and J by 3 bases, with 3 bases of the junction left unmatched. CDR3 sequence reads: CASSEGTSGYEQYF. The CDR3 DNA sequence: TGTGCCAGCAGTGAAGGGACTAGTGGCTACGAGCAGTACTTC.

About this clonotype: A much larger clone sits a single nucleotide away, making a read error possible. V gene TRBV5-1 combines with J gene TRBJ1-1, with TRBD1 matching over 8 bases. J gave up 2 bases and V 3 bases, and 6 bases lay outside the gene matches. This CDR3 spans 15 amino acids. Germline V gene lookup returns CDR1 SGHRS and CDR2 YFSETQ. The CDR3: CASSCDGQGNTEAFF. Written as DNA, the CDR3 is TGCGCCAGCAGCTGCGACGGACAGGGAAACACTGAAGCTTTCTTT.

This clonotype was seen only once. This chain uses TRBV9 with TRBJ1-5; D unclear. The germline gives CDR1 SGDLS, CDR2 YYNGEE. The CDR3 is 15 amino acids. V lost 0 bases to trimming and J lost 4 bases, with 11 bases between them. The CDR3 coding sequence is TGTGCCAGCAGCGTAGATCCCACACCTAATCAGCCCCAGCATTTT. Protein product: CASSVDPTPNQPQHF. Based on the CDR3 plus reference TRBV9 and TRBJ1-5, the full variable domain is DSGVTQTPKHLITATGQRVTLRCSPRSGDLSVYWYQQSLDQGLQFLIQYYNGEERAKGNILERFSAQQFPDLHSELNLSSLELGDSALYFCASSVDPTPNQPQHFGDGTRLSIL.

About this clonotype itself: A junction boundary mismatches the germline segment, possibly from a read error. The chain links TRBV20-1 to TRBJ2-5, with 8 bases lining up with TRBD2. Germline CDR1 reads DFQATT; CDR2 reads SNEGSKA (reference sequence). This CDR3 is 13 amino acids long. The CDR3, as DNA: TGCAGTGCTGGGGCGGGAGGCTCTGAGACCCAGCACTTC. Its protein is CSAGAGGSETQHF.

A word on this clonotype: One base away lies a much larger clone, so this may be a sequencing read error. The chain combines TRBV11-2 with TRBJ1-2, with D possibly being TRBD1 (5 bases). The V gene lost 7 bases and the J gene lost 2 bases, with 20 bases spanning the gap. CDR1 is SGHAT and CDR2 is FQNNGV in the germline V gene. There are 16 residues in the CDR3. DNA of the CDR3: TGTGCCAGCAAACCCGCAGGGTGTGGGGGGAACTATGGCTACACCTTC. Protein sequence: CASKPAGCGGNYGYTF. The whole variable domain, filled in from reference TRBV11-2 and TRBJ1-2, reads EAGVAQSPRYKIIEKRQSVAFWCNPISGHATLYWYQQILGQGPKLLIQFQNNGVVDDSQLPKDRFSAERLKGVDSTLKIQPAKLEDSAVYLCASKPAGCGGNYGYTFGSGTRLTVV.

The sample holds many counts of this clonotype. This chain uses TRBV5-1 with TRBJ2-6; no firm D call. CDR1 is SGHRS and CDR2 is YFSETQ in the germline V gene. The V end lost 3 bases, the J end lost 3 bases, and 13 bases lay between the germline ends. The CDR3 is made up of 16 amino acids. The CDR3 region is CASSSTPAYGANVLTF. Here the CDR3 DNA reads TGCGCCAGCAGCTCTACACCGGCCTATGGGGCCAACGTCCTGACTTTC.

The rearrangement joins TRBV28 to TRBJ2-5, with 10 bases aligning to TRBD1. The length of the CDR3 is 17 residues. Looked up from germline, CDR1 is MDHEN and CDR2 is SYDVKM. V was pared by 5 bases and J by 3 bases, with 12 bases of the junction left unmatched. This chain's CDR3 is CASSELPGQGFEETQYF. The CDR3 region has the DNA TGTGCCAGCAGTGAGCTCCCGGGACAGGGGTTTGAAGAGACCCAGTACTTC.

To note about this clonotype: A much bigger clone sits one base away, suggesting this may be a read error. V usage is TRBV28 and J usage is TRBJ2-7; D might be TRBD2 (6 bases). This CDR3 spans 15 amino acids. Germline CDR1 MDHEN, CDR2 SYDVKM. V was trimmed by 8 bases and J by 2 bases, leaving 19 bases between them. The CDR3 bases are TGTGCCAGCGCTGGCCGGGACTTCTTTACCTACGAGCAGTACTTC. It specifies CASAGRDFFTYEQYF.

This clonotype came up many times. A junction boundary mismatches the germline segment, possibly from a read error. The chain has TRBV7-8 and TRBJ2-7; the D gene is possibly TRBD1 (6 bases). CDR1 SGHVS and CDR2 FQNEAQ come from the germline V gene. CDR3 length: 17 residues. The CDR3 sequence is CASTLASVTGVSYEQYF. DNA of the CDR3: TGTGCCAGCACCTTAGCGAGCGTGACAGGAGTATCCTACGAGCAGTACTTC.